This T cell receptor beta chain was profiled in a study of T cell repertoires in cytomegalovirus infection. Overall study: Matching HLA type and CMV infection were both indicated by public TCR beta signatures.

This CDR3 is 17 amino acids long. Per the germline V gene, CDR1 is SGHTA and CDR2 is FQGNSA. The ends lost 11 bases at V and 4 bases at J; junction bases unmatched: 18. Study-wide results and caveats: Cumulated frequencies of public TCR beta families served to identify carriers of CMV plus the relevant HLA.

This clonotype has at least ten counts. What it recognizes is unknown. TCRdb reprocessed the reads via MiXCR and lists one record per CDR3 protein. This table holds under 850,000 distinct CDR3 sequences, approximately 40% found once. Sequencing input: PBMCs. V and J are TRBV7-2 and TRBJ2-3; 10 nucleotides match TRBD2. This TCR derives from a human donor in good health (CMV status not recorded). Some clones in this sample may be carry-over from other donors' samples. The CDR3 DNA reads as TGTGCCCTTATGGGGGCTAGCGGGGGCCCCGGGGCAGATACGCAGTATTTT. The encoded protein is CALMGASGGPGADTQYF.